This T cell receptor beta chain was identified in a study of cytomegalovirus exposure and HLA in healthy donors. About the study: Early on, a data release was issued that held about 85 million unique TCRs from HLA-typed donors.

J lost 2 bases, V lost 4 bases, and 14 bases had no gene match. The CDR3 loop spans 17 amino acids. Worth noting for this clone: Its antigen is not known.

Use of 60 Vbeta and 13 Jbeta primers characterized the PCR. Some clones are missing from TCRdb's copy, which holds only in-frame ones; the method was immunoSEQ multiplex PCR. The profile shows around 170,000 clones, roughly 80% of them singletons. The study's findings and limits: As was reported, the HLA-A and HLA-B alleles of most subjects were accurately predicted from TCR beta sequences. HLA alleles were associated with roughly 17,000 TCR beta sequences in a later analysis at 0.05 false discovery rate. TCR beta chains numbering 164 were designated cytomegalovirus-associated.

Material for sequencing was PBMCs. This clonotype was obtained from a man aged 40-49 years in good health and CMV-seropositive. V is TRBV5-3 and J is TRBJ2-7, with 8 bases that match TRBD2. TRBV5-3 is known as an ORF, though its function is uncertain. CDR3: CARSESCETGGTYEQYF. CDR3 bases: TGTGCCAGAAGCGAATCGTGTGAGACGGGGGGGACCTACGAGCAGTACTTC.